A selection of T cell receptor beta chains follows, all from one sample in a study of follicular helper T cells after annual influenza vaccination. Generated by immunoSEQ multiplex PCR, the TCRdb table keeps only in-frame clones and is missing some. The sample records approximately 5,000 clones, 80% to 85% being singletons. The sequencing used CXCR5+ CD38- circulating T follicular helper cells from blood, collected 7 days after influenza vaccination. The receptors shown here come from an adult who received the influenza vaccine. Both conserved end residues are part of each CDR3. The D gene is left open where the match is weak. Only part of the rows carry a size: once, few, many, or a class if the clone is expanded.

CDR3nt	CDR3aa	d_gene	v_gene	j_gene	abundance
TGTGCCATCAGTGAGAACCAGGGCGGTCAGCCCCAGCATTTT	CAISENQGGQPQHF	NA	TRBV10-3	TRBJ1-5	NA
TGTGCCAGCAGCTTGCAAGGGTATCAGCCCCAGCATTTT	CASSLQGYQPQHF	NA	TRBV5-8	TRBJ1-5	NA
TGTGCCAGCAAACCCCGCGGGTCCCCCTACAATGAGCAGTTCTTC	CASKPRGSPYNEQFF	NA	TRBV7-2	TRBJ2-1	NA
TGTGCCAGCAGCTCGGACGCAGCCGGGACAGGGTATCACATCTCGACCTTC	CASSSDAAGTGYHISTF	TRBD1	TRBV5-6	TRBJ1-2	NA
TGTGCCAGTAGTATTATTCGAAGCTCTGGAAACACCATATATTTT	CASSIIRSSGNTIYF	NA	TRBV19	TRBJ1-3	few
TGTGCCAGCAGCTTGACTAGCGGGAGGGCCGGCTACAATGAGCAGTTCTTC	CASSLTSGRAGYNEQFF	TRBD2	TRBV11-3	TRBJ2-1	once
TGTGCCAGCAGCCCCGGACTAGCGGTAGATACGCAGTATTTT	CASSPGLAVDTQYF	TRBD2	TRBV7-2	TRBJ2-3	NA
TGTGCCAGCAGCCGGAACTATAATTCACCCCTCCACTTT	CASSRNYNSPLHF	NA	TRBV5-6	TRBJ1-6	NA
TGTGCCAGCAGCCCTCAGGCGGGGACCGGGGAGCTGTTTTTT	CASSPQAGTGELFF	NA	TRBV14	TRBJ2-2	NA
TGTGCCAGCAGCAACCGTGGACTAGCGGGCACAGATACGCAGTATTTT	CASSNRGLAGTDTQYF	TRBD2	TRBV7-2	TRBJ2-3	NA
TGCGCCAGCAGTGAATCTGCTAACTATGGCTACACCTTC	CASSESANYGYTF	NA	TRBV10-1	TRBJ1-2	few
TGTGCCAGCAGCTTAATAGCTAGTGGTGAGCAGTTCTTC	CASSLIASGEQFF	NA	TRBV7-8	TRBJ2-1	NA
TGTGCCAGCAGCTCTGGGGGACTAGCGGGGGAGAGAATCTACGAGCAGTACTTC	CASSSGGLAGERIYEQYF	TRBD2	TRBV4-2	TRBJ2-7	NA
TGTGCCAGTAGACCAGGGCCCGCCACCGGGGAGCTGTTTTTT	CASRPGPATGELFF	NA	TRBV19	TRBJ2-2	NA
TGTGCCAGCAGTGAACGGGGATACAATGAGCAGTTCTTC	CASSERGYNEQFF	NA	TRBV6-1	TRBJ2-1	NA
TGTGCCAGCAGCTGGGGAAAGGCGTCCTACGAGCAGTACTTC	CASSWGKASYEQYF	NA	TRBV5-6	TRBJ2-7	few
TGTGCCAGCAGCTTGTGGGTCAATCAGCCCCAGCATTTT	CASSLWVNQPQHF	NA	TRBV7-2	TRBJ1-5	few
TGCAGCGTTGAGCGACAGGGGGCGATTGGCTACACCTTC	CSVERQGAIGYTF	TRBD1	TRBV29-1	TRBJ1-2	NA
TGCGCCAGCAGCTCGAGCGGAATGAACACCGGGGAGCTGTTTTTT	CASSSSGMNTGELFF	NA	TRBV5-1	TRBJ2-2	NA
TGTGCCAGCAGCTTAGATCCCCGGGGAGCGGGGACGCAGTATTTT	CASSLDPRGAGTQYF	TRBD2	TRBV11-3	TRBJ2-3	NA
TGCGCCAGCAGCGACGAACGAAAGGGACAGGGGGCGGATGCTTTCTTT	CASSDERKGQGADAFF	TRBD1	TRBV5-1	TRBJ1-1	once
TGTGCCAGCAGTCTAGGGGGAGGGTCAGAGACCCAGTACTTC	CASSLGGGSETQYF	NA	TRBV7-9	TRBJ2-5	NA
TGCGCCAGCAGCTTGGCAGCTGCCTCGAACACCGGGGAGCTGTTTTTT	CASSLAAASNTGELFF	NA	TRBV5-1	TRBJ2-2	NA
TGTGCCAGTAGTTTAGGGGGCCACGAGCAGTACTTC	CASSLGGHEQYF	TRBD1	TRBV19	TRBJ2-7	NA
TGCGCCAGCAGTCGGGGACAGGGGGCTTATCAGCCCCAGCATTTT	CASSRGQGAYQPQHF	TRBD1	TRBV10-2	TRBJ1-5	NA
TGTGCCAGCAGCTTGGGACAGGGTAGTAAGCCCCAGCATTTT	CASSLGQGSKPQHF	TRBD1	TRBV5-6	TRBJ1-5	NA
TGCGCCAGCAGCATAGACCGTGAGCAGTTCTTC	CASSIDREQFF	NA	TRBV5-1	TRBJ2-1	NA
TGTGCCAGCAGCCAGGCCGAGAGCGGGGGGGTCTACAATGAGCAGTTCTTC	CASSQAESGGVYNEQFF	TRBD2	TRBV4-2	TRBJ2-1	NA
TGTGCCAGAAGCTTAGGGATCAGGGAGCTGTTTTTT	CARSLGIRELFF	NA	TRBV5-3	TRBJ2-2	NA
TGTGCCAGCAATAGGGACAGGAGGGACGGCTACACCTTC	CASNRDRRDGYTF	TRBD1	TRBV28	TRBJ1-2	NA
TGTGCCAGCAGCTTCCAGGGGGCGGGAGAGACCCAGTACTTC	CASSFQGAGETQYF	TRBD1	TRBV7-2	TRBJ2-5	once
TGTGCCAGTAGTGTCGACACCACCGGGGAGCTGTTTTTT	CASSVDTTGELFF	NA	TRBV19	TRBJ2-2	NA
TGTGCCAGCAGCTCCACCCCCCTAACTAGCACAGATACGCAGTATTTT	CASSSTPLTSTDTQYF	NA	TRBV9	TRBJ2-3	NA
TGCGCCAGCAGCCAAGATAATAGGGCCCTCGGGCCCATATATTTT	CASSQDNRALGPIYF	NA	TRBV4-3	TRBJ1-3	NA
TGCGCCAGCAGCTTGGGAACCGGGCTTAATTCACCCCTCCACTTT	CASSLGTGLNSPLHF	NA	TRBV5-1	TRBJ1-6	few
TGTGCCAGCAGTGAAGCCGGGGGGCGGTTAGCCAAAAACATTCAGTACTTC	CASSEAGGRLAKNIQYF	NA	TRBV2	TRBJ2-4	NA
TGTGCCAGCAGTGATGGGAACAACTATGGCTACACCTTC	CASSDGNNYGYTF	NA	TRBV25-1	TRBJ1-2	NA
TGCGCCAGCAGCCAAGACAGCAATCAGCCCCAGCATTTT	CASSQDSNQPQHF	NA	TRBV4-3	TRBJ1-5	NA
TGTGCCAGCAGTGAATTTTCCGGAAAACAGCCCCAGCATTTT	CASSEFSGKQPQHF	NA	TRBV2	TRBJ1-5	NA
TGTGCCAGCAGTTACTCGGGTCATTCTTCTAACTATGGCTACACCTTC	CASSYSGHSSNYGYTF	NA	TRBV6-5	TRBJ1-2	NA
TGTGCCAGCAGTGCCCGGGACACGGGTGGGGGCGAGCAGTACTTC	CASSARDTGGGEQYF	NA	TRBV6-1	TRBJ2-7	NA
TGTGCCAGCTCGCGACAGGGGGTTGATGAGCAGTTCTTC	CASSRQGVDEQFF	TRBD1	TRBV2	TRBJ2-1	NA
TGTGCCAGCAGCCAAGATATCGGACAGGGCAATCAGCCCCAGCATTTT	CASSQDIGQGNQPQHF	TRBD1	TRBV4-2	TRBJ1-5	NA